This record covers a single T cell receptor beta chain. Its antigen is still unknown. Base quality data are lacking; no much larger clone is found one base away. TCRbeta CDR3 regions were amplified from genomic DNA by means of the immunoSEQ Assay, a bias-controlled multiplex PCR. Per the original workflow: The number of nucleated cells in each sample was estimated by amplification of reference gene primers within the assay. To quantify the absolute abundance of each unique TCRbeta CDR3 rearrangement, sequence reads were collapsed and filtered. Productive Simpson clonality was computed per sample as the square root of Simpson's diversity index over productive rearrangements. TCRdb mirrors the immuneACCESS table, restricted to in-frame sequences. Some clones are absent from its copies; in checked studies, under half trace to an unresolved V gene, and the reason for the others is unknown. The V and J calls and clone size were taken over from that table, and D and trimming were inferred from the DNA. Across this sample there are 70,000 to 95,000 clones, with approximately 90% seen only once. In total, the top ten clones hold 4.8% of the sample.

This sample was taken from a study of blood T cell repertoires in COVID-19 (dated by TCRdb to 2018 to 2020). Looking at the study overall: Samples covering the acute and convalescent phases of COVID-19 were provided by collaborators in the United States, Italy and Spain. The material from the prospective study consisted of cDNA or gDNA derived from T cells, B-cell-depleted T cells, or PBMCs. The dataset comprised deeply sampled blood TCRbeta repertoires from subjects exposed to, actively infected with, or recovered from COVID-19. The repertoires were made available in a free public database intended to serve as a resource for research on the immune response to SARS-CoV-2. The samples were drawn from two sources: the first 160 participants of the ongoing ImmuneRACE study, and over 1,000 subjects contributed by 6 global collaborators. Nearly every sample came with metadata listing a de-identified subject ID, COVID-19 status, age in years and sex. Where HLA class I and class II types were available, the types were taken from metadata supplied by the sample provider, not from assay-based typing. Points the paper makes about the study in general: How much clinical and demographic metadata was included differed by source and by participant, and the metadata was provided uncurated.

Each collaborating institution followed its own protocols to collect whole blood in K2EDTA tubes. For TCRbeta analysis, collaborator samples were shipped as frozen whole blood, as isolated PBMCs, or as DNA extracted from either sample type. Trimming takes 5 bases off V and 6 bases off J; junction bases not matched to a gene: 14. CDR1 and CDR2 are read off the germline V gene (reference sequence) as SEHNR and FQNEAQ. The CDR3 covers 16 residues, taking in both the cysteine and the phenylalanine. Of the read, only the CDR3 DNA is kept; its 48 bases are in frame from base 1. The material sequenced was peripheral blood. The sequence was obtained from a woman of 80 years or more with active COVID-19. Recombination connected TRBV7-9 to TRBJ2-3; TRBD2 agrees with 7 junctional bases. The DNA sequence is as follows: TGTGCCAGCAGCGCGCCCCGGGGGAGGGCGCCGGATACGCAGTATTTT. This translates into CASSAPRGRAPDTQYF.